These 9 T cell receptor beta chains share one sample of origin, sequenced in a study of blood T cell repertoires in COVID-19. Clones were read by immunoSEQ multiplex PCR, and TCRdb kept only the in-frame ones, dropping some. The sample holds some 200,000 clones, around 81% seen once. Material: PBMCs or T cells enriched from blood (not recorded which). Receptor source: a woman between 50 and 59 years old with acute COVID-19.

The chain uses TRBV28 and TRBJ2-3, with a possible D match to TRBD2 (6 bases). V lost 1 base to trimming and J lost 2 bases, with 13 bases between them. The CDR3 consists of 16 residues. The V gene's germline CDR1 is MDHEN and CDR2 SYDVKM. The CDR3 DNA follows: TGTGCCAGCAGTTTATTGTCGGGAGCCCCCACAGATACGCAGTATTTT. Translated, it gives CASSLLSGAPTDTQYF.

The genes are TRBV6-5 and TRBJ2-7; D might be TRBD1 (6 bases). CDR1 and CDR2 (germline): MNHEY, SVGAGI. This CDR3 region has 15 residues. Trimming shortened V by 6 bases and J by 1 base, and 16 bases separated the two germline ends. In DNA, the CDR3 is TGTGCCAGCAGAAGAGTTTTACAGGGATCCTACGAGCAGTACTTC. Translating gives CASRRVLQGSYEQYF.

The chain employs TRBV9 and TRBJ2-7, with 10 bases matching TRBD1. Germline V gene lookup returns CDR1 SGDLS and CDR2 YYNGEE. This CDR3 region has 15 residues. The ends lost 0 bases at V and 2 bases at J; junction bases unmatched: 2. The CDR3 spells CASSVEGQGAYEQYF. The CDR3 DNA follows: TGTGCCAGCAGCGTAGAAGGACAGGGGGCCTACGAGCAGTACTTC.

This clone occurred a few times. The rearrangement links TRBV4-3 to TRBJ1-5, with D maybe TRBD1 (6 bases). Germline values: CDR1 LGHNA, CDR2 YSLEER. V was pared by 0 bases and J by 7 bases, with 13 bases between. There are 15 residues in the CDR3. CDR3 region: CASSQDRGGGQPQHF. The CDR3 nucleotides read TGCGCCAGCAGCCAAGATAGGGGGGGCGGCCAGCCCCAGCATTTT.

The genes are TRBV6-5 and TRBJ2-1; tentatively, D is TRBD2 (5 bases). The ends were cut back, 8 bases at V and 6 bases at J, with 17 bases in the middle. Per germline, CDR1 MNHEY and CDR2 SVGAGI. The CDR3 sequence is 14 residues long. The CDR3 reads CASSRGPRGNEQFF. The CDR3 DNA sequence: TGTGCCAGCTCCCGAGGGCCGCGCGGCAATGAGCAGTTCTTC.

The table lists this clone with a count of one. The V and J genes are TRBV3-1 (or the pseudogene TRBV3-2) and TRBJ2-7; possibly TRBD1 for D (5 bases). The CDR3 extends over 10 amino acids. The V end lost 6 bases, the J end lost 9 bases, and 9 bases lay between the germline ends. From germline, CDR1 is LGHDT and CDR2 YNNKEL (reference sequence). The CDR3 here is CASRQARQYF. CDR3 DNA sequence: TGTGCCAGCAGACAGGCTAGGCAGTACTTC.

This clone was counted between two and nine times. CDR3 region: CATTRDRDYGYTF. CDR3 in DNA: TGTGCCACCACAAGGGACAGGGATTATGGCTACACCTTC. This chain connects TRBV30 to TRBJ1-2, with 9 nucleotides matching TRBD1. Germline V gives CDR1 GTSNPN, CDR2 SVGIG (reference sequence). This CDR3 is built from 13 residues. V lost 8 bases to trimming and J lost 5 bases; unmatched junction nucleotides: 9. Using reference TRBV30 and TRBJ1-2 for the parts outside the CDR3, the full variable domain is SQTIHQWPATLVQPVGSPLSLECTVEGTSNPNLYWYRQAAGRGLQLLFYSVGIGQISSEVPQNLSASRPQDRQFILSSKKLLLSDSGFYLCATTRDRDYGYTFGSGTRLTVV.

The genes are TRBV15 and TRBJ2-3; TRBD1 aligns across 8 bases. Germline CDR1 is LNHNV and CDR2 is YYDKDF (reference sequence). This CDR3 has 15 amino acids. Trimming removed 5 bases from V and 9 bases from J; junction bases left unmatched: 13. The CDR3 is CATSSDGTGLSTQYF. The CDR3 coding sequence is TGTGCCACCAGCTCCGACGGGACAGGTCTCTCAACGCAGTATTTT.

The chain couples TRBV19 to TRBJ1-1; maybe TRBD1 (5 bases). The CDR3 loop spans 14 amino acids. V lost 6 bases and J 3 bases, leaving 14 bases between the germline ends. Germline-derived CDR1 and CDR2 are LNHDA and SQIVND (reference sequence). Here the CDR3 DNA reads TGTGCCAGTAGGTCGGAGGGACGGGACACTGAAGCTTTCTTT. Its translation is CASRSEGRDTEAFF.